This paragraph reports one TCR beta chain. Its antigen is undetermined. The data belong to a study of T cells after posttransplantation cyclophosphamide. Study-wide points: Later post-transplant blood repertoires were often dominated by donor CD8+ memory clones.

CDR1 is SGHTA and CDR2 is FQGTGA in the germline V gene. This CDR3 spans 15 amino acids. V lost 5 bases and J 0 bases, leaving 10 bases between the germline ends. Assay used: immunoSEQ multiplex PCR; TCRdb lists only in-frame clones, some missing. The sample lists about 32,000 clones; 70% to 90% were seen once. J is TRBJ2-2 and V is TRBV7-3; D uncertain. Sequenced: PBMCs. The clonotype comes from a woman in her thirties or forties with a blood cancer, CMV-positive, and with a related stem cell donor. Written as DNA, the CDR3 is TGTGCCAGCAGCCCGTCGGCGGCGAACACCGGGGAGCTGTTTTTT. It encodes CASSPSAANTGELFF. The whole variable domain, remainder taken from reference TRBV7-3 and TRBJ2-2, is GAGVSQTPSNKVTEKGKYVELRCDPISGHTALYWYRQSLGQGPEFLIYFQGTGAADDSGLPNDRFFAVRPEGSVSTLKIQRTERGDSAVYLCASSPSAANTGELFFGEGSRLTVL.